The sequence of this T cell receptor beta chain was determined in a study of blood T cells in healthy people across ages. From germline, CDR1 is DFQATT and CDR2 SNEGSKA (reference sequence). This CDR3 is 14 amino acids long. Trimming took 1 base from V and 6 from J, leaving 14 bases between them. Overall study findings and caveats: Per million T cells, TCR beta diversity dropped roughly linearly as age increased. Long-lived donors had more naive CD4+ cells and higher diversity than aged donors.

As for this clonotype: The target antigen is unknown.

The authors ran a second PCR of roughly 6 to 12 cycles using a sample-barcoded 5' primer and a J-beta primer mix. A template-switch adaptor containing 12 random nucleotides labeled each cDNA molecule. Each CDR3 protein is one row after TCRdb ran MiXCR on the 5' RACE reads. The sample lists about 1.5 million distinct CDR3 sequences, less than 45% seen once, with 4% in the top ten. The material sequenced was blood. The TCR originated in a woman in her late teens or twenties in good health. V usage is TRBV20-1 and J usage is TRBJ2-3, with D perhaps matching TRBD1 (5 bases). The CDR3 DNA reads TGCAGTGCTAGAGTGGGGCCTACGGCCGATACGCAGTATTTT. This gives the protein CSARVGPTADTQYF.